This entry describes one T cell receptor (beta chain). This sample was taken from a study of T cell changes during pregnancy in multiple sclerosis. Profiling relied on immunoSEQ multiplex PCR, and the TCRdb table lists in-frame clones only, not all of them. This sample has about 80,000 clones, with around 92% found just once. CDR1 is SQVTM, CDR2 ANQGSEA, per germline. This CDR3 has 14 amino acids. Trimming cost V 6 bases and J 0 bases, with 12 bases left between them. This receptor was identified in a female donor with multiple sclerosis, enrolled in a pregnancy study. The sequenced sample was peripheral blood, obtained before pregnancy. J is TRBJ2-1 and V is TRBV29-1, with D unclear. For the CDR3, the DNA is TGCAGCGTCTTAACAGATAGCTCCTACAATGAGCAGTTCTTC. Protein product: CSVLTDSSYNEQFF.